The 14 T cell receptor beta chains in this list originate from one sample, sequenced in a study of T-cell memory formation after mild COVID-19. TCRdb re-called the 5' RACE reads through MiXCR, storing one row per CDR3 protein. The table records 70,000 to 100,000 distinct CDR3 sequences, around an eighth of them present only once. Specimen: PBMCs or a T cell subset sorted from them (not recorded which). The receptors were gathered from an adult woman who had mild COVID-19 (a few samples of this study predate the infection). Cell type and time point are not known.

This clonotype was seen a handful of times. The CDR3 nucleotides read TGTGCCAGCTCTAGAGGGAAGCGCAATGAGCAGTTCTTC. Translated, it gives CASSRGKRNEQFF. The V call is TRBV6-2 or TRBV6-3, the J call TRBJ2-1; tentatively, D is TRBD2 (5 bases). The CDR3 is made up of 13 amino acids. Trimming took off 8 bases at V and 6 bases at J, with 14 bases between the two ends. Germline-derived CDR1 and CDR2 are MNHEY and SVGEGT.

The rearrangement joins TRBV4-2 to TRBJ2-7; 8 bases fit TRBD1. The CDR3 runs to 16 residues. The trim removed 3 bases at V and 0 bases at J, leaving 7 bases unmatched. Germline CDR1 is LGHNA and CDR2 is YNFKEQ. The DNA for the CDR3 is TGTGCCAGCAGCCAGGAGACAGGGGCCAGCTCCTACGAGCAGTACTTC. Protein product: CASSQETGASSYEQYF.

The chain links TRBV27 to TRBJ2-5; 7 nucleotides align to TRBD2. This CDR3 has 17 residues. The V segment lost 2 bases and the J segment 1 base; nucleotides outside the gene matches: 10. Germline V lookup: CDR1 MNHEY, CDR2 SMNVEV (reference sequence). CDR3 DNA sequence: TGTGCCAGCAGTTTACGGCCTAGCGGAACACGCCAAGAGACCCAGTACTTC. Translated: CASSLRPSGTRQETQYF.

This clonotype came up a few times. The chain has TRBV5-4 and TRBJ2-7, with D perhaps given as TRBD1 or TRBD2 (5 bases each). Germline V lookup: CDR1 SGHNT, CDR2 YYREEE (reference sequence). With 2 bases removed from V and 4 bases from J, the gap between germline ends came to 19 bases. This CDR3 has 16 residues. In nucleotides, the CDR3 is TGTGCCAGCAGCTTCTTTCCCGGGACGGATTTTTACGAGCAGTACTTC. Protein: CASSFFPGTDFYEQYF.

This clonotype was seen only a few times. The chain carries TRBV4-3 and TRBJ2-1; D remains unclear. This CDR3 is built from 18 residues. Germline-derived CDR1 and CDR2 are LGHNA and YSLEER. Between the trimmed V and J ends, which lost 0 bases and 0 bases, there was a span of 15 bases. The DNA for the CDR3 is TGCGCCAGCAGCCAAGATTCGGTCGACCGCTTCTCCTACAATGAGCAGTTCTTC. This translates into CASSQDSVDRFSYNEQFF.

The rearrangement uses TRBV20-1 and TRBJ2-1; the D gene could be TRBD1 or TRBD2 (5 bases each). CDR3 length: 14 residues. From germline, CDR1 is DFQATT and CDR2 SNEGSKA (reference sequence). V was cut by 7 bases and J by 3 bases, with 16 bases left in between. The CDR3 DNA reads as TGCAGTGTTCCCTCCGGGACCTACTACAATGAGCAGTTCTTC. The encoded protein is CSVPSGTYYNEQFF.

The V and J genes are TRBV11-3 and TRBJ2-1, with D perhaps matching TRBD2 (6 bases). V lost 6 bases, J lost 4 bases, and 10 bases lay in between. Germline assignment: CDR1 SGHNT and CDR2 YENEEA. This CDR3 is 13 amino acids long. CDR3 in amino acids: CASRGDLYNEQFF. The CDR3 coding sequence is TGTGCCAGCAGGGGGGACTTATACAATGAGCAGTTCTTC.

The chain combines TRBV19 with TRBJ1-1; 7 nucleotides agree with TRBD1. Germline trimming cut 5 bases from V and 3 bases from J; bases unmatched to any gene: 6. Germline lookup yields CDR1 LNHDA and CDR2 SQIVND (reference sequence). The CDR3 spans 14 residues. The DNA of the CDR3 is TGTGCCAGTAGTTACAGGGGAGGACACACTGAAGCTTTCTTT. Translation: CASSYRGGHTEAFF.

The gene calls are TRBV25-1 and TRBJ2-1; TRBD1 matches 9 bases. CDR3 size: 14 residues. Germline CDR1 MGHDK, CDR2 SYGVNS. J lost 4 bases, V lost 8 bases, and 6 bases had no gene match. CDR3 in DNA: TGTGCCAGCTCGGGGGACAGGGATTACAATGAGCAGTTCTTC. It translates to CASSGDRDYNEQFF.

This clonotype turned up a few times. V gene TRBV7-9 combines with J gene TRBJ2-1, with a weak D call TRBD2 (6 bases). The germline V gene has CDR1 SEHNR and CDR2 FQNEAQ (reference sequence). V lost 4 bases, J lost 3 bases, and 22 bases lay in between. The CDR3 extends over 18 amino acids. The CDR3 DNA follows: TGTGCCAGCAGCTCGGGACTTCCCACCCTCGCCTACTACAATGAGCAGTTCTTC. This sequence encodes CASSSGLPTLAYYNEQFF.

This clonotype occurred a few times. The V gene is TRBV5-1, the J gene TRBJ2-7; no reliable D call. This CDR3 spans 14 amino acids. Germline CDR1 and CDR2: SGHRS and YFSETQ. V lost 0 bases and J 6 bases, leaving 13 bases between the germline ends. The CDR3 is CASSLEGFLFEQYF. CDR3 in DNA: TGCGCCAGCAGCTTGGAAGGGTTTTTATTCGAGCAGTACTTC.

The J gene is TRBJ2-2, the V gene TRBV4-1; D possibly corresponds to TRBD1 (7 bases). The CDR3 runs 15 residues. Per the germline V gene, CDR1 is MGHRA and CDR2 is YSYEKL. Trimming shortened V by 3 bases and J by 4 bases, and 12 bases separated the two germline ends. Here the CDR3 reads CASSQEGQPTGELFF. CDR3 nucleotide sequence: TGCGCCAGCAGCCAGGAGGGACAGCCCACCGGGGAGCTGTTTTTT.

The gene calls are TRBV2 and TRBJ2-3; 9 nucleotides line up with TRBD2. CDR1 and CDR2 (germline): SNHLY, FYNNEI. The length of the CDR3 is 13 residues. V gave up 8 bases and J gave up 5 bases; unmatched junction bases: 5. This CDR3 reads CASSRRGGDTQYF. As DNA, the CDR3 is TGTGCCAGCTCGAGGCGGGGGGGAGATACGCAGTATTTT.

This clonotype has just a few counts. The rearrangement uses TRBV6-2 or TRBV6-3 and TRBJ2-7; tentatively, D is TRBD1 (5 bases). Per the germline V gene, CDR1 is MNHEY and CDR2 is SVGEGT. Trimming left V 5 bases short and J 3 bases short, with 5 bases between. The CDR3 is 11 residues long. CDR3 DNA sequence: TGTGCCAGCAGTAGGGGCTACGAGCAGTACTTC. Its protein product is CASSRGYEQYF.